This is a list of T cell receptor beta chains from one sample in a study of cytomegalovirus exposure and HLA in healthy donors. Produced via immunoSEQ multiplex PCR; TCRdb's table is partial and in-frame only. The profile shows about 160,000 clones, around 74% of them singletons. The sequenced sample was PBMCs. The origin of the receptors is a female donor in good health and CMV-seronegative. The CDR3 runs from the conserved cysteine through the conserved F or W. D genes are given only for firm matches. Size is omitted from some rows. Given values are once, few, many or a class for expanded clones.

TRBV6-5	NA	12	NA	TRBJ2-2	TGTGCCAGCACGAATGGAGCCGGGGAGCTGTTTTTT	CASTNGAGELFF
TRBV5-5	NA	18	few	TRBJ1-5	TGTGCCAGCAGCTTGGCTGGGGGCGCCGCTTATAGCAATCAGCCCCAGCATTTT	CASSLAGGAAYSNQPQHF
TRBV5-1	TRBD2	14	once	TRBJ2-5	TGCGCCAGTGAAAGCGGGGGGGCGTTTAAGACCCAGTACTTC	CASESGGAFKTQYF
TRBV18	TRBD1	15	NA	TRBJ1-4	TGTGCCAGCTCACCACGGACAGGGCAAGGGGAAAAACTGTTTTTT	CASSPRTGQGEKLFF
TRBV29-1	NA	16	NA	TRBJ2-6	TGCAGCGTTGAGTCCGTACAGGGTACTGGGGCCAACGTCCTGACTTTC	CSVESVQGTGANVLTF
TRBV29-1	TRBD2	14	NA	TRBJ2-1	TGCAGCGTTCAAAGCGGGAACTCCTACAATGAGCAGTTCTTC	CSVQSGNSYNEQFF
TRBV30	NA	15	NA	TRBJ1-6	TGTGCCTGGGTCAGACAGCCTCCATTTAATTCACCCCTCCACTTT	CAWVRQPPFNSPLHF
TRBV7-4	TRBD2	21	once	TRBJ2-1	TGTGCCAGCAGCTCCCCCCCGCGGAGTTTACAAGCTAGCGGCGTTTACAATGAGCAGTTCTTC	CASSSPPRSLQASGVYNEQFF
TRBV5-4	NA	16	NA	TRBJ2-6	TGTGCCAGCACCCCCGGGGAGATTCTTGGGGCCAACGTCCTGACTTTC	CASTPGEILGANVLTF
TRBV29-1	NA	13	NA	TRBJ1-1	TGCAGCGTCTTCGACACTCGAACGATTGAAGCTTTCTTT	CSVFDTRTIEAFF
TRBV10-3	NA	12	NA	TRBJ2-1	TGTGCCATCACAAACAGCGGGAATGAGCAGTTCTTC	CAITNSGNEQFF
TRBV30	NA	16	NA	TRBJ1-4	TGTGCCTGGAGTGATTGGACTAGTGCAACTAATGAAAAACTGTTTTTT	CAWSDWTSATNEKLFF
TRBV10-2	NA	14	NA	TRBJ1-2	TGCGCCAGCAGTGGAACCCAGGGGAACTATGGCTACACCTTC	CASSGTQGNYGYTF
TRBV6-5	NA	14	once	TRBJ1-1	TGTGCCAGCAGTTACGGGGGCCTCTACACTGAAGCTTTCTTT	CASSYGGLYTEAFF
TRBV4-1	TRBD1	15	NA	TRBJ1-4	TGCGCCAGCAGCCTAGCCGGGACAGGGCCCGAAAAACTGTTTTTT	CASSLAGTGPEKLFF
TRBV9	TRBD1	12	few	TRBJ1-2	TGTGCCAGCGGTGGGACAGACTATGGCTACACCTTC	CASGGTDYGYTF
TRBV5-4	TRBD2	17	NA	TRBJ2-3	TGTGCCAGCAGCTTGGCCAGCGGGAGGGCCTCCACAGATACGCAGTATTTT	CASSLASGRASTDTQYF
TRBV5-4	TRBD1	16	few	TRBJ1-5	TGTGCCAGCAGCGTCGGCCCGGGACAGGGCTCAATGACCCAGCATTTT	CASSVGPGQGSMTQHF
TRBV5-1	NA	15	NA	TRBJ1-3	TGCGCCAGCAGCCAAGAAAGGGGGAGTGGAAACACCATATATTTT	CASSQERGSGNTIYF
TRBV7-9	TRBD1	12	NA	TRBJ1-1	TGTGCCAGCAGTTCACAGGGGACTGAAGCTTTCTTT	CASSSQGTEAFF
TRBV19	NA	13	NA	TRBJ2-3	TGTGCCAGTAGTTCACAGGGTACAGATACGCAGTATTTT	CASSSQGTDTQYF
TRBV7-8	NA	14	NA	TRBJ2-1	TGTGCCAGCAGTTATATGGCGGAATACAATGAGCAGTTCTTC	CASSYMAEYNEQFF
TRBV27	NA	15	NA	TRBJ1-1	TGTGCCAGCAGTTTAACTCACGAATCTGCCACTGAAGCTTTCTTT	CASSLTHESATEAFF
TRBV5-1	NA	14	few	TRBJ1-1	TGCGCCAGCAGCTTGTCAGCGGGGCTAACTGAAGCTTTCTTT	CASSLSAGLTEAFF
TRBV7-3	NA	13	few	TRBJ1-1	TGTGCCAGCAGCCCTGAGAGAGAGGCTGAAGCTTTCTTT	CASSPEREAEAFF
TRBV27	NA	15	NA	TRBJ1-3	TGTGCCAGCAGTTTATCGCGAGACTCTGGAAACACCATATATTTT	CASSLSRDSGNTIYF
TRBV7-6	TRBD2	14	NA	TRBJ2-1	TGTGCCAGCAGCTTAGTAGCGGGGGGGGATGAGCAGTTCTTC	CASSLVAGGDEQFF
TRBV4-2	NA	14	once	TRBJ1-5	TGTGCCAGCAGCCTCAAACAGGATAATCAGCCCCAGCATTTT	CASSLKQDNQPQHF
TRBV11-1	NA	14	NA	TRBJ2-7	TGTGCCAGCAGCCCCAGGGGACGCGGATACGAGCAGTACTTC	CASSPRGRGYEQYF
TRBV5-1	NA	15	NA	TRBJ2-3	TGCGCCAGCAGCTTGGCGGCAGGTTTCACAGATACGCAGTATTTT	CASSLAAGFTDTQYF
TRBV11-2	NA	15	NA	TRBJ1-2	TGTGCCAGCAGCTCCGGGAGGGGGTTCAACTATGGCTACACCTTC	CASSSGRGFNYGYTF
TRBV27	NA	15	NA	TRBJ1-5	TGTGCCAGCAGTTGGCGGGGCAGGGGCAATCAGCCCCAGCATTTT	CASSWRGRGNQPQHF
TRBV11-2	TRBD1	14	NA	TRBJ2-5	TGTGCCAGCAGCAGGGGACAGGCCCAAGAGACCCAGTACTTC	CASSRGQAQETQYF